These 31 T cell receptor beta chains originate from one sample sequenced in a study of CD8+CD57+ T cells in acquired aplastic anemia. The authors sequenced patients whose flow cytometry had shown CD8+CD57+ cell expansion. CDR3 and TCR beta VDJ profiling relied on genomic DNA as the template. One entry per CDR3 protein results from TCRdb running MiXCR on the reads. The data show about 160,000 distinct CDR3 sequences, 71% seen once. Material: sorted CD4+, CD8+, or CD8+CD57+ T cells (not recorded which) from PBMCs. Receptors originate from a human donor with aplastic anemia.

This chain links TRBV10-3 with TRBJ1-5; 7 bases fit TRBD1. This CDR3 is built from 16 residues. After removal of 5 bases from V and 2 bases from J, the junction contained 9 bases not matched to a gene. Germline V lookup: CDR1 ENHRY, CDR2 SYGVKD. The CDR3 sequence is CAISQGTARGNQPQHF. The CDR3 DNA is TGTGCCATCAGTCAGGGGACAGCGAGGGGCAATCAGCCCCAGCATTTT.

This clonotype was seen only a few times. CDR3 amino acids: CSARALAGLEQYF. In nucleotides, the CDR3 is TGCAGTGCTAGAGCCTTGGCGGGACTAGAGCAGTACTTC. V is TRBV20-1 and J is TRBJ2-7; 7 nucleotides line up with TRBD2. There are 13 residues in the CDR3. CDR1 DFQATT and CDR2 SNEGSKA come from the germline V gene (reference sequence). V shed 1 base and J 7 bases; nucleotides not matched to a gene: 7.

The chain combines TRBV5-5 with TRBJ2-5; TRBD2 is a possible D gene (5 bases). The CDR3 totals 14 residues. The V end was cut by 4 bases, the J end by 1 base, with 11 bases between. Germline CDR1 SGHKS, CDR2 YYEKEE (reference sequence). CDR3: CASSQFGSQETQYF. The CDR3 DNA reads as TGTGCCAGCAGCCAGTTTGGGAGCCAAGAGACCCAGTACTTC.

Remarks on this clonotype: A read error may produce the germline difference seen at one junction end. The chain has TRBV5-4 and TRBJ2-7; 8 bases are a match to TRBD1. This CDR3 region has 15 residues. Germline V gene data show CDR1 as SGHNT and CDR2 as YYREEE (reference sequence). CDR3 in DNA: TGCGCCAGCAGCCAAATACAGGGGGATCCCTACGAGCAGTACTTC. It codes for CASSQIQGDPYEQYF.

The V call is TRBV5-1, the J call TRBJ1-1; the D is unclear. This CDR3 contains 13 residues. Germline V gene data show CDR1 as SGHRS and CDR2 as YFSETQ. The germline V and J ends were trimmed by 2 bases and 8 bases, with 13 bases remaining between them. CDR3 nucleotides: TGCGCCAGCAGCTTTTCGCCGAATCTGGAAGCTTTCTTT. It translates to CASSFSPNLEAFF.

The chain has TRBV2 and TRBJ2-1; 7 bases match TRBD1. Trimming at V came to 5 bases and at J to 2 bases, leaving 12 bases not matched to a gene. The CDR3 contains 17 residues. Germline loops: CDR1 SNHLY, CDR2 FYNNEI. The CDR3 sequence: CASSYLGQSGTYNEQFF. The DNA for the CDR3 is TGTGCCAGCAGTTACTTGGGACAGTCAGGAACCTACAATGAGCAGTTCTTC.

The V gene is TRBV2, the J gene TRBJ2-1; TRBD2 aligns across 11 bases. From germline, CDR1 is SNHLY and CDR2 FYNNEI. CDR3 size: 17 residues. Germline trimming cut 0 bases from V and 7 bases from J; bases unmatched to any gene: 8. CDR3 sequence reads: CASSEALLAGGGNEQFF. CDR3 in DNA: TGTGCCAGCAGTGAAGCGCTTCTAGCGGGAGGAGGGAATGAGCAGTTCTTC.

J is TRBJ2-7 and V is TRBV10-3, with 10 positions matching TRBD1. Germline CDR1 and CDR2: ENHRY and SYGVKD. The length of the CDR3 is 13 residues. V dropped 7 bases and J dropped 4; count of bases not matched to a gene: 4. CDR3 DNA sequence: TGTGCCATCACCGAGGACAGGGGGTACGAGCAGTACTTC. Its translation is CAITEDRGYEQYF.

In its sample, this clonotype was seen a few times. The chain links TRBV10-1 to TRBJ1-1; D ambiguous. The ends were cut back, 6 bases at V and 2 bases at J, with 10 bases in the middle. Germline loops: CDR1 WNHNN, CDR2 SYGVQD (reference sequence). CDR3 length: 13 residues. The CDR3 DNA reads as TGCGCCAGCAGCGCGGAAGGAAACACTGAAGCTTTCTTT. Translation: CASSAEGNTEAFF.

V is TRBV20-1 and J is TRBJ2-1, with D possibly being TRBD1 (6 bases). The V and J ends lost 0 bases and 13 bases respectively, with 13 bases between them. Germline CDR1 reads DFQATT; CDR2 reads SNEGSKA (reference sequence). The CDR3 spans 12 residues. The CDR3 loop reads CSARDKGGRQFF. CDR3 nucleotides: TGCAGTGCTAGAGATAAAGGGGGAAGACAGTTCTTC.

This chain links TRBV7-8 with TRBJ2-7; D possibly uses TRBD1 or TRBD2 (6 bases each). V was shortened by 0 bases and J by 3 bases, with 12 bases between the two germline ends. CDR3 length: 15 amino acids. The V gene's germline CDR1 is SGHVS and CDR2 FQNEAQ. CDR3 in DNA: TGTGCCAGCAGCTTAGCAAGGGGGGTGGACTACGAGCAGTACTTC. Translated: CASSLARGVDYEQYF.

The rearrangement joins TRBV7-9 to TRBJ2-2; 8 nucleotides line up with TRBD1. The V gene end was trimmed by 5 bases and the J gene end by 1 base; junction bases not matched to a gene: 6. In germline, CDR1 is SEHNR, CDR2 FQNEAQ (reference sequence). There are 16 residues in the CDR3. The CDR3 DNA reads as TGTGCCAGCAGCCCGTTCGACAGGGGGAACACCGGGGAGCTGTTTTTT. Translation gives CASSPFDRGNTGELFF.

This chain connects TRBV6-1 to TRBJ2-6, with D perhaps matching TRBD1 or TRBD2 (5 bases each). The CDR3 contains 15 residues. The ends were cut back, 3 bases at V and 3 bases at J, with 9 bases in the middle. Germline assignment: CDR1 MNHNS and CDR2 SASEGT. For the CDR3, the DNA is TGTGCCAGCAGTGAGCCAGGGAGTGGGGCCAACGTCCTGACTTTC. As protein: CASSEPGSGANVLTF.

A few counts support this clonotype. The DNA for the CDR3 is TGCAGTGCTAGTTGGTTAGGGAGGCACGAGCAGTACTTC. Translated: CSASWLGRHEQYF. V and J are TRBV20-1 and TRBJ2-7, with D perhaps TRBD2 (6 bases). The CDR3 covers 13 residues. V shed 3 bases and J shed 5 bases, with 14 bases lying between them. Per the germline V gene, CDR1 is DFQATT and CDR2 is SNEGSKA (reference sequence).

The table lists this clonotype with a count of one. The CDR3 protein is CAIYTGGFGYTF. In nucleotides, the CDR3 is TGTGCCATCTACACGGGAGGGTTCGGCTACACCTTC. The V call is TRBV19, the J call TRBJ1-2; D unclear. Trimming removed 10 bases from V and 8 bases from J, with 17 bases in between. In germline, CDR1 is LNHDA, CDR2 SQIVND (reference sequence). The CDR3 has 12 residues.

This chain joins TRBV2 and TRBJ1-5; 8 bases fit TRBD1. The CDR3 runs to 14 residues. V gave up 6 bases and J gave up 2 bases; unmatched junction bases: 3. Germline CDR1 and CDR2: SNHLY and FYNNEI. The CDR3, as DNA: TGTGCCAGCAGCCAGGGACAGGGCAATCAGCCCCAGCATTTT. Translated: CASSQGQGNQPQHF.

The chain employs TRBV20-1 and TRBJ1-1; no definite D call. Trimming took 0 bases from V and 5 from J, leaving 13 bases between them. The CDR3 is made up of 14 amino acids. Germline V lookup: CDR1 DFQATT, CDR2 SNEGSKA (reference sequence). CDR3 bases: TGCAGTGCTAGAGATCCCCTTACGAGGACTGAAGCTTTCTTT. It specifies CSARDPLTRTEAFF.

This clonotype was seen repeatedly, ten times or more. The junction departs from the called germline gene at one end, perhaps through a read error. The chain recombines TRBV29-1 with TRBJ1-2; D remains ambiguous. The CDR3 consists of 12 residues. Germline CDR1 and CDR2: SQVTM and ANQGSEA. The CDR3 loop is CSVEGSNYGYTF. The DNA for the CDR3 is TGCAGCGTGGAAGGGTCCAACTATGGCTACACCTTC.

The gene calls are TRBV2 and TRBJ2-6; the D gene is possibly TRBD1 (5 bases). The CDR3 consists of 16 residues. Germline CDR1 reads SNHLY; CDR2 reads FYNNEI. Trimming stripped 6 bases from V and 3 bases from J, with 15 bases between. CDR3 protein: CASSRAGAIGANVLTF. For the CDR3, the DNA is TGTGCCAGCAGCCGCGCTGGGGCCATTGGGGCCAACGTCCTGACTTTC.

The CDR3 sequence is CASSGAGGYEQFF. As DNA, the CDR3 is TGTGCCAGCAGTGGGGCGGGGGGGTATGAGCAGTTCTTC. The chain links TRBV6-6 to TRBJ2-1, with 9 nucleotides matching TRBD2. The V segment lost 5 bases and the J segment 8 bases; nucleotides outside the gene matches: 4. CDR3 length equals 13 residues. Germline V gene sequence: CDR1 MNHNY, CDR2 SVGAGI (reference sequence).

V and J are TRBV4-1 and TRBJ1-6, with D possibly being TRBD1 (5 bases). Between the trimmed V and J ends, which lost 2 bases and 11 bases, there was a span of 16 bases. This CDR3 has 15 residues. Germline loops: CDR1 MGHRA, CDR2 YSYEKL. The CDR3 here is CASSQFPLQGAPLHF. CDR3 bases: TGCGCCAGCAGCCAATTTCCTTTGCAGGGAGCACCCCTCCACTTT.

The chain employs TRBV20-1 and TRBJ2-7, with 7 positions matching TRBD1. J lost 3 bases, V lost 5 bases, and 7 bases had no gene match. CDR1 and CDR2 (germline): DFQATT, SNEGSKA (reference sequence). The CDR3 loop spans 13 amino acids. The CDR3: CSAWQGEYYEQYF. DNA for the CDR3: TGCAGTGCTTGGCAGGGGGAATACTACGAGCAGTACTTC.

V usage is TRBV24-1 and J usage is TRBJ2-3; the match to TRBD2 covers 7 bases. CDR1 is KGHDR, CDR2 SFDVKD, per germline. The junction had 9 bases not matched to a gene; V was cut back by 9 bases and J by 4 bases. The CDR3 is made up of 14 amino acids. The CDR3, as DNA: TGTGCCACCCGATCTACTAGCGCCTCAGATACGCAGTATTTT. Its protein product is CATRSTSASDTQYF.

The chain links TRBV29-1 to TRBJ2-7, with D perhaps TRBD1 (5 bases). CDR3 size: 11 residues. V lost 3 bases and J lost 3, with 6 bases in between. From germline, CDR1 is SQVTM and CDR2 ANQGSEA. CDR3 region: CSVDDSYEQYF. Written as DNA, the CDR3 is TGCAGCGTTGATGACAGCTACGAGCAGTACTTC.

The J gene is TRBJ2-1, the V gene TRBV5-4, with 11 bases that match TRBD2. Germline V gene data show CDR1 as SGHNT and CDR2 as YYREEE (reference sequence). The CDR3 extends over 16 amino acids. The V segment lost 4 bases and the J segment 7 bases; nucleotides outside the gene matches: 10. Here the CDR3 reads CASSTPTSGRGNEQFF. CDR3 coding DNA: TGTGCCAGCAGCACTCCAACTAGCGGGAGAGGGAATGAGCAGTTCTTC.

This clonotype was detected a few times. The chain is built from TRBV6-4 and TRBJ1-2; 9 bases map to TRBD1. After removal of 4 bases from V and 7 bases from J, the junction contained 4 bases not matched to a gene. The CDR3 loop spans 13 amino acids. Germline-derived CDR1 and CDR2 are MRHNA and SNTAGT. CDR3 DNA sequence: TGTGCCAGCAGTGGGACGGACAGGGGTGGCTACACCTTC. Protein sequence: CASSGTDRGGYTF.

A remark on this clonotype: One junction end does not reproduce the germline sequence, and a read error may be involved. The chain's CDR3 is CAGSSTGVDSPLHF. CDR3 sequence (DNA): TGTGCCGGCAGCTCGACAGGGGTTGATTCACCCCTCCACTTT. The chain links TRBV7-3 to TRBJ1-6; TRBD1 matches at 8 bases. This CDR3 comprises 14 residues. CDR1 is SGHTA and CDR2 is FQGTGA in the germline V gene.

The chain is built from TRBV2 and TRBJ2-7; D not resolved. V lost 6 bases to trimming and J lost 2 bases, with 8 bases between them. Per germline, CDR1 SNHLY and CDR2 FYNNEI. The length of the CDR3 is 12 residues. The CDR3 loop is CASRADTYEQYF. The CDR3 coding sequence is TGTGCCAGCAGAGCAGACACCTACGAGCAGTACTTC.

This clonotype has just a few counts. The chain's CDR3 is CASSLARLRGTDTQYF. CDR3 DNA sequence: TGTGCCAGCAGCTTAGCGCGCTTACGGGGCACAGATACGCAGTATTTT. V gene TRBV7-9 combines with J gene TRBJ2-3, with D hard to call. There are 16 residues in the CDR3. Germline V gene lookup returns CDR1 SEHNR and CDR2 FQNEAQ (reference sequence). V was clipped by 0 bases and J by 1 base, with 11 bases between them.

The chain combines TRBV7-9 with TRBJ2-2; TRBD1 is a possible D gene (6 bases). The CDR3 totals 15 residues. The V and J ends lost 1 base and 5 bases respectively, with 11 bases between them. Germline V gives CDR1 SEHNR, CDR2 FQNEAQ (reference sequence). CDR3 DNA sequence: TGTGCCAGCAGCTTAGGTACAGGGTGGACCGGGGAGCTGTTTTTT. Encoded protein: CASSLGTGWTGELFF.

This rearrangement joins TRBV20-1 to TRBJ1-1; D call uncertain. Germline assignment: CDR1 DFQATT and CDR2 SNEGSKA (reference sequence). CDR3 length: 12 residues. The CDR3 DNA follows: TGCAGGTGCGGTCCAATGGACACTGAAGCTTTCTTT. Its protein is CRCGPMDTEAFF.